This T cell receptor (beta chain) was identified in a study of T cells in women clearing cervical HPV infection. Study-wide points: Richness differences could reflect unmeasured T-cell content per sample. CIN3+ cases had significantly higher TCR repertoire richness than controls, but evenness did not differ. Combining TCR richness with V gene abundances gave approximately 0.84 AUC.

In the case of this clone: What it recognizes is unknown. The read stops 3 residues short of the end of the CDR3; the missing end is completed from the germline J gene.

Clones were sequenced by immunoSEQ multiplex PCR, and TCRdb holds only the in-frame ones, with some missing. The sample data list approximately 44,000 clones. This CDR3 has 16 residues. Germline V gene lookup returns CDR1 MRHNA and CDR2 SNTAGT. Trimming took 3 bases from V and 0 from J, leaving 11 bases between them. The sequence was collected from a woman between 18 and 69 years old with a cervical HPV16 infection that either progressed to CIN3+ or cleared (not recorded which). The V gene is TRBV6-4, the J gene TRBJ2-2; the D gene is possibly TRBD2 (5 bases). The sequenced sample consisted of blood buffy coat. CDR3 DNA (partial): TGTGCCAGCAGTGAGCGGGTCTTAGCGAACACCGGGGAG. Its translation: CASSERVLANTGE. The full CDR3 protein reads CASSERVLANTGELFF.